These T cell receptor beta chains were read from a single sample in a study of esophageal squamous cell carcinoma under preoperative chemotherapy. TCRdb passed the PCR reads through MiXCR, listing each CDR3 protein once. The table has approximately 15,000 distinct CDR3 sequences, 60% seen once. Sample collection was performed from a patient given preoperative chemotherapy. The receptor source for this set is a human donor with esophageal squamous cell carcinoma. The donor label of this sample is uncertain. CDR3s include the opening cysteine and the closing phenylalanine or tryptophan. A D gene is named only where the DNA matches it firmly. The size of a clone is reported for some rows only, either as once, few or many, or as a class for expanded clones.

>TRBV6-1|-|many|TRBJ1-4
CASSSLFRGRGEKLFF
TGTGCCAGCTCTTCTTTATTTCGGGGACGCGGCGAAAAACTGTTTTTT
>TRBV6-1|-|many|TRBJ2-5
CASSERQGGSGTQYF
TGTGCCAGCAGTGAAAGGCAGGGGGGATCGGGGACCCAGTACTTC
>TRBV6-1|-|-|TRBJ2-5
CASSEIRSSWNYTQYF
TGTGCCAGCAGTGAAATCCGGTCTTCGTGGAACTACACCCAGTACTTC
>TRBV6-5|TRBD2|-|TRBJ2-2
CASGWGGGVTGELFF
TGTGCCAGCGGTTGGGGGGGGGGGGTCACCGGGGAGCTGTTTTTT
>TRBV6-1|-|-|TRBJ2-7
CASSFYEQYF
TGTGCCAGCAGCTTTTACGAGCAGTACTTC
>TRBV7-2|TRBD1|-|TRBJ2-1
CASSLDTGGYNEQFF
TGTGCCAGCAGCTTAGATACAGGGGGGTACAATGAGCAGTTCTTC
>TRBV6-1|-|-|TRBJ2-3
CARGAEAVSTDAQYF
TGTGCCAGGGGTGCGGAGGCTGTGAGCACAGATGCGCAGTACTTT
>TRBV6-1|TRBD1|-|TRBJ2-7
CASSGQGAVYEQYF
TGTGCCAGCAGCGGACAGGGGGCCGTCTACGAGCAGTACTTC
>TRBV6-5|TRBD2|-|TRBJ2-3
CASTLGGVGTDKQYF
TGTGCCAGCACTTTGGGGGGGGTTGGCACCGATAAGCAGTATTTT
>TRBV7-2|TRBD2|-|TRBJ2-1
CASSFVAGEWYEQFF
TGTGCCAGCAGCTTCGTAGCGGGAGAGTGGTACGAGCAGTTCTTC
>TRBV6-1|TRBD2|large|TRBJ2-2
CASSEASGGAGELFF
TGTGCCAGCAGTGAAGCTAGCGGGGGGGCCGGGGAGCTGTTTTTT
>TRBV6-5|TRBD2|many|TRBJ2-7
CASSYLAGDSYEQYF
TGTGCCAGCAGTTACCTAGCGGGAGACTCCTACGAGCAGTACTTC
>TRBV6-5|TRBD2|-|TRBJ2-5
CASSIQPGGAGGPETQYF
TGTGCCAGCAGTATACAACCAGGGGGAGCGGGAGGGCCAGAGACCCAGTACTTC
>TRBV10-1|-|-|TRBJ2-7
CAGGPGGSDPDTQYF
TGCGCCGGGGGACCTGGGGGGAGTGACCCAGATACGCAGTACTTC
>TRBV6-1|-|-|TRBJ2-3
CASRVGVQGPTDTQYF
TGTGCCAGCCGCGTAGGGGTGCAGGGACCCACAGATACGCAGTATTTT
>TRBV3-1|-|-|TRBJ2-2
CASSQDGVARRNTGELFF
TGTGCCAGCAGCCAAGATGGGGTAGCGAGACGTAACACCGGGGAGCTGTTTTTT
>TRBV6-5|-|-|TRBJ2-5
CASSYSRGGAGQEIQYF
TGTGCCAGCAGTTACTCGAGAGGCGGGGCTGGGCAAGAGATCCAGTATTTC
>TRBV4-2|TRBD2|few|TRBJ2-3
CASSPSSTSGRTDTQYF
TGTGCCAGCAGCCCCTCCTCGACTAGCGGGAGAACAGATACGCAGTATTTT
>TRBV6-1|TRBD2|few|TRBJ2-7
CASSLGLAGTYEQYF
TGTGCCAGCAGTCTGGGACTAGCGGGGACCTACGAGCAGTACTTC
>TRBV6-6|-|medium-sized|TRBJ2-1
CASSYSLGAQFF
TGTGCCAGCAGTTACTCGCTGGGGGCCCAATTCTTC
>TRBV6-1|-|-|TRBJ2-5
CASSGQMYQETQYF
TGTGCCAGCAGTGGACAAATGTACCAAGAGACCCAGTACTTC
>TRBV6-1|-|-|TRBJ1-6
CASLSTGTPEQHF
TGTGCCAGCCTCTCAACCGGGACACCCGAGCAGCACTTT
>TRBV6-1|-|-|TRBJ2-5
CASRGNGGREEDTQYF
TGTGCCAGCAGGGGCAACGGGGGCCGCGAGGAAGATACGCAGTACTTC
>TRBV6-1|-|-|TRBJ2-3
CASSLRRTEQDTQYF
TGTGCCAGCAGCCTTAGACGGACGGAGCAAGATACGCAGTATTTT
>TRBV6-1|TRBD2|-|TRBJ2-3
CASSPGLAGNDTQYF
TGTGCCAGCAGTCCGGGGCTAGCGGGCAATGACACGCAGTATTTC
>TRBV7-7|TRBD1|-|TRBJ2-5
CASSPDRLETQYF
TGTGCTAGCAGCCCGGACAGGCTGGAGACCCAGTACTTC
>TRBV6-1|TRBD2|few|TRBJ2-5
CASSPGLVNEQYF
TGTGCCAGCAGTCCGGGACTAGTCAATGAGCAGTACTTC
>TRBV6-1|TRBD1|medium-sized|TRBJ2-3
CASSEWGTGGTDTQYF
TGTGCCAGCAGTGAATGGGGGACAGGGGGGACAGATACGCAGTATTTT
>TRBV7-8|TRBD2|few|TRBJ2-1
CASSMSGDNEQFF
TGTGCCAGCAGCATGAGCGGGGACAATGAGCAGTTCTTC
>TRBV6-5|TRBD1|-|TRBJ2-1
CASSYGGTGTYNEQFF
TGTGCCAGCAGTTACGGAGGGACAGGGACCTACAATGAGCAGTTCTTC
>TRBV14|TRBD1|-|TRBJ2-1
CASSQGQGFYNEQFF
TGTGCCAGCAGCCAAGGACAGGGCTTCTACAATGAGCAGTTCTTC
>TRBV6-1|TRBD2|-|TRBJ2-7
CASASGGDPETQYF
TGTGCCAGCGCTAGCGGGGGGGACCCAGAGACGCAGTACTTC
>TRBV6-5|-|large|TRBJ2-5
CASSYSRGGAGQETQYF
TGTGCCAGCAGTTACTCGAGAGGCGGGGCGGGGCAAGAGACCCAGTACTTC
>TRBV6-1|-|-|TRBJ2-4
CASSEAVQGAKNTQYF
TGTGCCAGCAGCGAAGCGGTACAGGGAGCCAAAAACACGCAGTACTTC
>TRBV6-6|-|medium-sized|TRBJ2-3
CASTSTDTQYF
TGTGCCAGCACCTCGACGGATACGCAGTATTTT
>TRBV12-3/TRBV12-4|-|-|TRBJ2-3
CAGRGGRAAETQYF
TGTGCGGGCAGGGGGGGTCGTGCCGCAGAGACGCAGTATTTC
>TRBV12-3/TRBV12-4|TRBD2|-|TRBJ2-1
CASSLGGTSEEQFF
TGTGCCAGCAGCCTCGGGGGGACTTCCGAGGAGCAGTTTTTC